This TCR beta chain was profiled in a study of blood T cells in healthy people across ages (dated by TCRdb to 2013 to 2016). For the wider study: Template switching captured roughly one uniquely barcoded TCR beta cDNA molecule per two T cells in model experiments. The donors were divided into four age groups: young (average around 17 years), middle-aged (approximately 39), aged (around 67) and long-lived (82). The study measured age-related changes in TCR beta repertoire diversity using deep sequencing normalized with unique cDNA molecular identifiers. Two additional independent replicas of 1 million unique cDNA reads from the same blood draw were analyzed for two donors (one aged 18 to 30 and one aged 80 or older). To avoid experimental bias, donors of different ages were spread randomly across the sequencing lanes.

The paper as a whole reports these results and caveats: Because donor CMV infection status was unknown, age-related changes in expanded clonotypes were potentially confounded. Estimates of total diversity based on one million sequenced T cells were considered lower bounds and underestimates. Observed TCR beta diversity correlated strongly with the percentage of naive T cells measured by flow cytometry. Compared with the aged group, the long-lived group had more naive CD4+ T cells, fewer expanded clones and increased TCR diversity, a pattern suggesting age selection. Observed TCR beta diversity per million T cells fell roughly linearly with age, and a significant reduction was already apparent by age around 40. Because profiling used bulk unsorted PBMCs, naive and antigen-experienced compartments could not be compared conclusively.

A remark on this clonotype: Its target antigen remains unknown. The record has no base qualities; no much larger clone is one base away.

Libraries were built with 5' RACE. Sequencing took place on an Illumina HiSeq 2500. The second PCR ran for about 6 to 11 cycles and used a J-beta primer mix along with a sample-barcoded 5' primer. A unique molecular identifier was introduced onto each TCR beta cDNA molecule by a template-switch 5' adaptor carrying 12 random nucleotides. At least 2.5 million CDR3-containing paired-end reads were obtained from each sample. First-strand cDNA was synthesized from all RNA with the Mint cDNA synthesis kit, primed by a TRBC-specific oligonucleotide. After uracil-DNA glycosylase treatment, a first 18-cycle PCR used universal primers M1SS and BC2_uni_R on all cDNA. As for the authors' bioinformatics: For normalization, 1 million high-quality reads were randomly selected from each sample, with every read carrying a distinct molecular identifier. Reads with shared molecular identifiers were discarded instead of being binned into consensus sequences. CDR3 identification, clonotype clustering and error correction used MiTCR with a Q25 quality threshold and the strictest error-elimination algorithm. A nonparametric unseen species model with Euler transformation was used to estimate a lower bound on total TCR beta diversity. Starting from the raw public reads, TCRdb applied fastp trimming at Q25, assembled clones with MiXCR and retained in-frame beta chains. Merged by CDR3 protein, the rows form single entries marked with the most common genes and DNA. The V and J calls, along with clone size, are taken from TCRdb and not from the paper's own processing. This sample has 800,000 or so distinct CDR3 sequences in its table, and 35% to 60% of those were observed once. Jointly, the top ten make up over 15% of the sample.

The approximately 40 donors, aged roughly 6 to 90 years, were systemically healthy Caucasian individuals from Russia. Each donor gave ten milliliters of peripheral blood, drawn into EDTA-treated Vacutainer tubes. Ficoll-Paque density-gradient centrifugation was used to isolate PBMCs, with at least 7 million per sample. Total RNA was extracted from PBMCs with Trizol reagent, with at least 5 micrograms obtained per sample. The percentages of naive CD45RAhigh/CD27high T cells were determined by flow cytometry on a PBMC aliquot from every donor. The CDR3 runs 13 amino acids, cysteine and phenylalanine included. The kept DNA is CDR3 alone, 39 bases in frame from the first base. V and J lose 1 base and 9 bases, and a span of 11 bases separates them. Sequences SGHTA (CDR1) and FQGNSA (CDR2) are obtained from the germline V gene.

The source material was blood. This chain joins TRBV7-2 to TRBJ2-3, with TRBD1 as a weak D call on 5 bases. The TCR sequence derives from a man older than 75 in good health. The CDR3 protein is CASSLVRQGTQYF. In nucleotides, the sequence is TGTGCCAGCAGCTTAGTACGGCAGGGAACGCAGTATTTT. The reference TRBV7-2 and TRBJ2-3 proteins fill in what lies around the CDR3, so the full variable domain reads GAGVSQSPSNKVTEKGKDVELRCDPISGHTALYWYRQSLGQGLEFLIYFQGNSAPDKSGLPSDRFSAERTGGSVSTLTIQRTQQEDSAVYLCASSLVRQGTQYFGPGTRLTVL.